The 32 T cell receptor beta chains in this list originate from one sample, sequenced in a study of spatial heterogeneity in lung cancer (dated by TCRdb to 2018 to 2020). The sample's time point, from its label and the paper: sample taken at primary tumor resection. Broader findings and caveats from the paper: The number of expanded intratumoral alpha and beta TCRs correlated with the tumor nonsynonymous mutation count.

Which antigens these TCRs recognize remains unknown. Library prep was done by 5' RACE. Reads for this sample came from a NextSeq 500. TCRdb reanalyzed the raw reads on its own, using fastp at Q25 for trimming and MiXCR for clone calling, and kept in-frame beta chains. Merged by CDR3 protein, the rows form single entries marked with the most common genes and DNA. The sample table lists about 22,000 distinct CDR3 sequences, approximately 9.5% of them with a count of one. Of the sample, around 7.7% falls within the top ten clones. Material: lung tumor tissue, obtained at surgery. The receptors were sampled from a male donor with early-stage non-small cell lung cancer.

In this sample, this clonotype turned up many times. The rearrangement links TRBV28 to TRBJ1-5, with D possibly TRBD1 on 5 matching bases. Trimming shortened V by 2 bases and J by 5 bases, and 13 bases separated the two germline ends. This CDR3 is built from 15 residues. The germline V gene encodes CDR1 MDHEN and CDR2 SYDVKM. The CDR3 here is CASSLGDGYYQPQHF. The CDR3, as DNA: TGTGCCAGCAGTTTAGGGGACGGCTATTATCAGCCCCAGCATTTT.

This chain uses TRBV10-3 with TRBJ2-3; the match to TRBD2 covers 11 bases. The length of the CDR3 is 21 residues. V lost 10 bases to trimming and J lost 2 bases; unmatched junction nucleotides: 26. Germline lookup yields CDR1 ENHRY and CDR2 SYGVKD. CDR3 amino acids: CATKAPTSGNVGNPFTDTQYF. CDR3 coding DNA: TGTGCCACCAAAGCCCCGACTAGCGGGAACGTAGGGAATCCTTTCACAGATACGCAGTATTTT.

The rearrangement links TRBV4-3 to TRBJ2-7, with D possibly TRBD1 on 6 matching bases. Germline V gene sequence: CDR1 LGHNA, CDR2 YSLEER. The germline V and J ends were trimmed by 2 bases and 4 bases, with 12 bases remaining between them. The CDR3 has 14 amino acids. The CDR3 protein is CASSQNTGIYEQYF. The CDR3 nucleotides read TGCGCCAGCAGCCAAAATACAGGGATTTACGAGCAGTACTTC.

This chain joins TRBV20-1 and TRBJ2-1; 13 bases are a match to TRBD2. Trimming cost V 1 base and J 5 bases; bases outside gene matches: 5. The CDR3 spans 16 residues. Germline loops: CDR1 DFQATT, CDR2 SNEGSKA (reference sequence). The CDR3 DNA follows: TGCAGTGCTAGAGTTGGACTAGCGGGGGCCCACAATGAGCAGTTCTTC. The encoded protein is CSARVGLAGAHNEQFF.

The chain links TRBV20-1 to TRBJ2-3; tentatively, D is TRBD1 (5 bases). Trimming cost V 3 bases and J 5 bases, with 18 bases left between them. CDR3 length: 15 amino acids. The germline V gene encodes CDR1 DFQATT and CDR2 SNEGSKA (reference sequence). The CDR3 DNA follows: TGCAGTGCTAGGTTCCCAGCGCAGGGCGTAGATACGCAGTATTTT. The encoded protein is CSARFPAQGVDTQYF.

Many counts were recorded for this clonotype. CDR3 coding DNA: TGTGCCAGCAGTTTACTGGCTGGGGCCAACGTCCTGACTTTC. Residues: CASSLLAGANVLTF. V gene TRBV12-3 or TRBV12-4 combines with J gene TRBJ2-6; D gene uncertain. V lost 2 bases to trimming and J lost 2 bases, with 4 bases between them. This CDR3 spans 14 amino acids.

The chain recombines TRBV4-3 with TRBJ2-7; D is perhaps TRBD1 (6 bases). This CDR3 has 14 residues. V lost 5 bases, J lost 1 base, and 12 bases lay in between. Germline V gives CDR1 LGHNA, CDR2 YSLEER. As DNA, the CDR3 is TGCGCCAGCAGCGTTGACAGGTTTTCCTACGAGCAGTACTTC. Residues: CASSVDRFSYEQYF.

This clonotype was picked up many times. The rearrangement links TRBV28 to TRBJ2-1; D is undetermined. The CDR3 covers 14 residues. The germline V gene has CDR1 MDHEN and CDR2 SYDVKM. Trimming removed 1 base at V and 5 bases at J, with 9 bases between. CDR3 in amino acids: CASSLSDTNNEQFF. The CDR3 coding sequence is TGTGCCAGCAGTTTATCCGACACCAACAATGAGCAGTTCTTC.

In this sample, this clonotype turned up many times. The gene calls are TRBV29-1 and TRBJ2-7; D is unclear. There are 13 residues in the CDR3. The germline V gene encodes CDR1 SQVTM and CDR2 ANQGSEA. V dropped 1 base and J dropped 3 bases, with 10 bases sitting between them. The CDR3 is CSVEGGLYYEQYF. The CDR3 region has the DNA TGCAGCGTTGAAGGGGGATTATACTACGAGCAGTACTTC.

The chain combines TRBV6-2 or TRBV6-3 with TRBJ2-7; D possibly corresponds to TRBD2 (5 bases). The germline gives CDR1 MNHEY, CDR2 SVGEGT. There are 18 residues in the CDR3. The V end lost 0 bases, the J end lost 7 bases, and 25 bases lay between the germline ends. CDR3 sequence: CASSYSIPSGLPTGEQYF. CDR3 coding DNA: TGTGCCAGCAGTTACTCAATACCCTCGGGCCTCCCAACGGGGGAGCAGTACTTC.

This clonotype was observed a handful of times. The gene calls are TRBV20-1 and TRBJ2-1; D gene uncertain. Trimming took 5 bases from V and 6 from J, leaving 17 bases between them. The CDR3 contains 14 residues. Germline assignment: CDR1 DFQATT and CDR2 SNEGSKA (reference sequence). The CDR3 loop reads CSALQLWPSNEQFF. Written as DNA, the CDR3 is TGCAGTGCTTTACAGCTTTGGCCCTCCAATGAGCAGTTCTTC.

At least ten counts were recorded for this clonotype. This sequence joins TRBV7-8 and TRBJ2-5; 9 bases line up with TRBD1. The CDR3 totals 15 residues. CDR1 SGHVS and CDR2 FQNEAQ come from the germline V gene. V lost 4 bases to trimming and J lost 7 bases; unmatched junction nucleotides: 10. Here the CDR3 DNA reads TGTGCCAGCAGCTGGGCGGACAGGGGAGTGAGGACCCAGTACTTC. Amino acids: CASSWADRGVRTQYF.

The chain recombines TRBV3-1 with TRBJ2-1; D is unresolved. This CDR3 contains 13 residues. V gave up 5 bases and J gave up 5 bases, with 10 bases separating them. The V gene's germline CDR1 is LGHDT and CDR2 YNNKEL (reference sequence). The CDR3 is CASSFGQNNEQFF. The CDR3 bases are TGTGCCAGCAGCTTCGGGCAGAACAATGAGCAGTTCTTC.

This clonotype has ten or more counts. The chain combines TRBV5-4 with TRBJ2-3; TRBD2 might be the D (7 bases). The V end was cut by 4 bases, the J end by 3 bases, with 18 bases between. CDR1 SGHNT and CDR2 YYREEE come from the germline V gene (reference sequence). The CDR3 runs to 16 residues. CDR3 protein: CASSASGGGTTDTQYF. CDR3 in DNA: TGTGCCAGCAGCGCTAGCGGAGGGGGGACAACAGATACGCAGTATTTT.

There are many counts of this clonotype. The V gene is TRBV10-3, the J gene TRBJ1-6, with a tentative D call TRBD1 (6 bases). The CDR3 loop spans 16 amino acids. The germline gives CDR1 ENHRY, CDR2 SYGVKD. The V gene lost 0 bases and the J gene lost 5 bases, with 11 bases spanning the gap. The CDR3 DNA sequence: TGTGCCATCAGTGAGTCCCCAGACAGGAATAATTCACCCCTCCACTTT. It translates to CAISESPDRNNSPLHF.

This clonotype was counted at least ten times. V usage is TRBV28 and J usage is TRBJ1-2, with unresolved D. This CDR3 has 11 residues. The V end was cut by 8 bases, the J end by 3 bases, with 7 bases between. Germline-derived CDR1 and CDR2 are MDHEN and SYDVKM. Here the CDR3 reads CASLGYYGYTF. Here the CDR3 DNA reads TGTGCCAGCCTCGGTTACTATGGCTACACCTTC.

This clonotype was observed many times. The rearrangement joins TRBV20-1 to TRBJ2-3; D may be TRBD2 (6 bases). This CDR3 is built from 13 residues. V dropped 7 bases and J dropped 4 bases, with 15 bases sitting between them. Looked up from germline, CDR1 is DFQATT and CDR2 is SNEGSKA (reference sequence). The CDR3 is CSGGGRRADTQYF. As DNA, the CDR3 is TGCAGTGGGGGAGGCCGGAGGGCAGATACGCAGTATTTT.

This clonotype was detected ten times or more. This chain uses TRBV4-2 with TRBJ2-1; 9 positions agree with TRBD2. Unmatched junction bases numbered 6, after V lost 0 bases and J lost 9 bases. The CDR3 runs 15 residues. The germline V gene has CDR1 LGHNA and CDR2 YNFKEQ. For the CDR3, the DNA is TGTGCCAGCAGCCAAGACTCTAGCGGGGCTGGTGAGCAGTTCTTC. This gives the protein CASSQDSSGAGEQFF.

This clonotype was counted a few times. The chain combines TRBV5-7 with TRBJ1-2, with unresolved D. TRBV5-7 is classed as an ORF, of uncertain function. V was cut by 0 bases and J by 2 bases, with 11 bases left in between. The CDR3 covers 15 residues. The CDR3 DNA follows: TGTGCCAGCAGCTTGGAGCCCGTCGGGAACTATGGCTACACCTTC. Amino acid sequence: CASSLEPVGNYGYTF.

This chain uses TRBV7-9 with TRBJ2-7; TRBD1 matches at 9 bases. Per the germline V gene, CDR1 is SEHNR and CDR2 is FQNEAQ (reference sequence). The CDR3 consists of 17 residues. The V segment lost 1 base and the J segment 0 bases; nucleotides outside the gene matches: 7. CDR3 loop: CASSLGVRDRDSYEQYF. The CDR3 bases are TGTGCCAGCAGCTTAGGAGTCCGGGACAGGGACTCCTACGAGCAGTACTTC.

Ten or more counts support this clonotype. This chain joins TRBV2 and TRBJ2-4; D ambiguous. This CDR3 has 15 amino acids. V gave up 4 bases and J gave up 12 bases, with 22 bases separating them. CDR1 is SNHLY and CDR2 is FYNNEI in the germline V gene. CDR3 nucleotides: TGTGCCAGCAGTGTCAAGGGAAGTCGAATGGAAAGTCAGTACTTC. Its translation: CASSVKGSRMESQYF.

This clonotype was observed at least ten times. The V and J genes are TRBV15 and TRBJ2-1, with 11 bases fitting TRBD2. This CDR3 has 15 amino acids. The germline gives CDR1 LNHNV, CDR2 YYDKDF (reference sequence). J gave up 4 bases and V 5 bases, and 4 bases lay outside the gene matches. As DNA, the CDR3 is TGTGCCACCAGCTGGGCTAGCGGGGGGTACAATGAGCAGTTCTTC. Translating gives CATSWASGGYNEQFF.

This clonotype was seen repeatedly, ten times or more. The chain couples TRBV28 to TRBJ2-1; D not resolved. Trimming shortened V by 5 bases and J by 4 bases, and 3 bases separated the two germline ends. The CDR3 sequence is 11 residues long. Per the germline V gene, CDR1 is MDHEN and CDR2 is SYDVKM. CDR3 nucleotides: TGTGCCAGCAGTGAATACAATGAGCAGTTCTTC. Translation: CASSEYNEQFF.

This clonotype showed up just a few times. The V call is TRBV5-1, the J call TRBJ1-2, with 8 bases that match TRBD1. V was pared by 5 bases and J by 6 bases, with 12 bases of the junction left unmatched. The V gene's germline CDR1 is SGHRS and CDR2 YFSETQ. This CDR3 contains 15 residues. DNA of the CDR3: TGCGCCAGCAGACCCAGGACAGGGAAAGAGGATGGCTACACCTTC. This translates into CASRPRTGKEDGYTF.

The V gene is TRBV20-1, the J gene TRBJ2-1; 14 nucleotides match TRBD2. Trimming cost V 1 base and J 6 bases; bases outside gene matches: 8. Germline CDR1 and CDR2: DFQATT and SNEGSKA (reference sequence). CDR3 length equals 17 residues. CDR3 loop: CSARGGLAGGRSNEQFF. CDR3 DNA: TGCAGTGCTAGAGGAGGACTAGCGGGAGGCCGCTCCAATGAGCAGTTCTTC.

Ten or more counts support this clonotype. The chain employs TRBV7-8 and TRBJ2-6; the D is unclear. This CDR3 region has 12 residues. Germline V gives CDR1 SGHVS, CDR2 FQNEAQ. V was shortened by 10 bases and J by 2 bases, with 6 bases between the two germline ends. This CDR3 reads CAISAGANVLTF. Written as DNA, the CDR3 is TGTGCCATTTCTGCTGGGGCCAACGTCCTGACTTTC. The full variable domain, in which reference TRBV7-8 and TRBJ2-6 provide the parts outside the CDR3, is GAGVSQSPRYKVAKRGQDVALRCDPISGHVSLFWYQQALGQGPEFLTYFQNEAQLDKSGLPSDRFFAERPEGSVSTLKIQRTQQEDSAVYLCAISAGANVLTFGAGSRLTVL.

This clonotype was observed at least ten times. V gene TRBV7-3 combines with J gene TRBJ2-3, with a weak D call TRBD1 (5 bases). Trimming removed 1 base from V and 4 bases from J, with 6 bases in between. CDR1 and CDR2 (germline): SGHTA, FQGTGA. This CDR3 spans 13 amino acids. CDR3 loop: CASSLSRADTQYF. CDR3 in DNA: TGTGCCAGCAGCTTAAGCAGGGCAGATACGCAGTATTTT. Supplemented by reference TRBV7-3 and TRBJ2-3, the full variable domain reads GAGVSQTPSNKVTEKGKYVELRCDPISGHTALYWYRQSLGQGPEFLIYFQGTGAADDSGLPNDRFFAVRPEGSVSTLKIQRTERGDSAVYLCASSLSRADTQYFGPGTRLTVL.

This sequence joins TRBV4-2 and TRBJ1-2, with D possibly matching TRBD1 (6 bases). Germline lookup yields CDR1 LGHNA and CDR2 YNFKEQ. This CDR3 is 15 amino acids long. The V gene lost 1 base and the J gene lost 0 bases, with 9 bases spanning the gap. The CDR3 DNA is TGTGCCAGCAGCCAAGCCGGGACAACTAACTATGGCTACACCTTC. Protein product: CASSQAGTTNYGYTF.

This clonotype was picked up many times. This chain uses TRBV5-8 with TRBJ1-2; D not certain. Germline V gene lookup returns CDR1 SGHTS and CDR2 YDEGEE. This CDR3 spans 13 amino acids. Trimming stripped 2 bases from V and 9 bases from J, with 14 bases between. CDR3 DNA sequence: TGTGCCAGCAGCTTACATATACGGAATCGCTACACCTTC. Protein sequence: CASSLHIRNRYTF.

This clonotype was detected ten times or more. The V gene is TRBV30, the J gene TRBJ1-4; 12 nucleotides align to TRBD1. CDR1 GTSNPN and CDR2 SVGIG come from the germline V gene (reference sequence). The CDR3 loop spans 14 amino acids. V shed 3 bases, J shed 10 bases, and the junction held 6 bases outside the gene matches. CDR3 residues: CAWRGTGGLGKLFF. DNA of the CDR3: TGTGCCTGGAGGGGGACAGGGGGCCTTGGAAAACTGTTTTTT. The full variable domain, in which reference TRBV30 and TRBJ1-4 provide the parts outside the CDR3, is SQTIHQWPATLVQPVGSPLSLECTVEGTSNPNLYWYRQAAGRGLQLLFYSVGIGQISSEVPQNLSASRPQDRQFILSSKKLLLSDSGFYLCAWRGTGGLGKLFFGSGTQLSVL.

This clonotype showed up many times. This sequence joins TRBV5-1 and TRBJ1-2; tentatively, D is TRBD1 (6 bases). The germline gives CDR1 SGHRS, CDR2 YFSETQ. The germline V and J ends were trimmed by 0 bases and 2 bases, with 8 bases remaining between them. CDR3 size: 14 residues. The chain's CDR3 is CASSLVQGNYGYTF. CDR3 DNA sequence: TGCGCCAGCAGCTTGGTACAGGGAAACTATGGCTACACCTTC.

This clonotype appeared many times. The chain couples TRBV6-5 to TRBJ2-3, with 8 bases fitting TRBD2. J gave up 2 bases and V 2 bases, and 9 bases lay outside the gene matches. In germline, CDR1 is MNHEY, CDR2 SVGAGI. The CDR3 spans 17 residues. For the CDR3, the DNA is TGTGCCAGCAGTTACATTGGGGCGGGGGGCCACACAGATACGCAGTATTTT. Its translation: CASSYIGAGGHTDTQYF.